This T cell receptor beta chain was recorded in a study of CXCR3-negative and CXCR3-positive naive CD8 T cells. Germline assignment: CDR1 SGHVS and CDR2 FNYEAQ. CDR3 size: 15 residues. Libraries were UMI-labeled 5' RACE TRB cDNA. TCRdb derives one entry per CDR3 protein from the 5' RACE reads, leaving out DNA. The sample totals about 57,000 distinct CDR3 sequences. The chain has TRBV7-6 and TRBJ2-7; TCRdb's D call, TRBD1, is unchecked because there is no DNA. The sequenced material came from memory CD8+ T cells from blood. This receptor was identified in a human donor in good health. Some clones in this sample may be carry-over from other donors' samples. CDR3: CASSLTPGQVYEQYF.